The TCR beta chain described here comes from a study of beta chain features in type 1 diabetes. Study-wide background: What patients shared with healthy donors was a similar profile of age, gender and cell yields.

Study observations and caveats: Type 1 diabetes patients had TCRB CDR3s that were shorter (moderately but significantly so) in all four CD4+ subsets. Type 1 diabetes patients had VDJ junctions that carried fewer insertions and more deletions.

Since all of the isolated RNA was reverse transcribed, expressed TCRB transcripts were what got sequenced. Data came from immunoSEQ multiplex PCR; TCRdb stores just in-frame clones and leaves some out. The table records about 640,000 clones, around 11% of them present only once. The germline CDR1 and CDR2 sequences are SGDLS and YYNGEE. V shed 1 base and J 2 bases; nucleotides not matched to a gene: 4. There are 16 residues in the CDR3. A remark on this clone: The antigen is not known.

Sequenced sample: naive CD4+ T cells from blood. This sequence joins TRBV9 and TRBJ2-3; 10 bases map to TRBD2. The clonotype was recovered from a man aged 25 to 40 with type 1 diabetes. The CDR3 protein is CASSVTSGVNTDTQYF. In DNA form, the CDR3 reads TGTGCCAGCAGCGTAACTAGCGGGGTGAACACAGATACGCAGTATTTT.